The 6 T cell receptor beta chains below all came from one sample that was sequenced in a study of cytomegalovirus exposure and HLA in healthy donors. Researchers ran the PCR with 60 Vbeta and 13 Jbeta primers. TCRdb's copy holds only in-frame clones and misses some; the assay was immunoSEQ multiplex PCR. The sample lists around 170,000 clones, 84% occurring once. The sequenced sample was PBMCs. The receptors stem from a woman aged 45-65 years in good health and CMV-seropositive.

This sequence joins TRBV5-1 and TRBJ1-2; possible D gene TRBD1, 5 bases. The germline V and J ends were trimmed by 0 bases and 4 bases, with 7 bases remaining between them. CDR1 and CDR2 (germline): SGHRS, YFSETQ. The CDR3 sequence is 13 residues long. The CDR3 sequence: CASSLGDSYGYTF. As DNA, the CDR3 is TGCGCCAGCAGCTTGGGAGACAGCTATGGCTACACCTTC.

The rearrangement uses TRBV7-9 and TRBJ2-3; tentative D call: TRBD1 (5 bases). Trimming cost V 5 bases and J 4 bases, with 16 bases left between them. The CDR3 loop spans 15 amino acids. Germline V gene data show CDR1 as SEHNR and CDR2 as FQNEAQ (reference sequence). CDR3 amino acids: CASSTNRFEADTQYF. The CDR3 nucleotides read TGTGCCAGCAGCACCAACAGGTTCGAGGCAGATACGCAGTATTTT.

The V and J genes are TRBV7-9 and TRBJ2-7; D is unresolved. Looked up from germline, CDR1 is SEHNR and CDR2 is FQNEAQ (reference sequence). CDR3 length equals 13 residues. Trimming shortened V by 1 base and J by 7 bases, and 11 bases separated the two germline ends. The chain's CDR3 is CASSLGVGWEQYF. In DNA form, the CDR3 reads TGTGCCAGCAGCTTAGGGGTCGGGTGGGAGCAGTACTTC.

The rearrangement links TRBV5-1 to TRBJ2-1; TRBD2 agrees at 10 bases. There are 15 residues in the CDR3. Losses at the gene ends were 9 bases for V and 3 bases for J; bases not matched to a gene: 9. Germline V gene lookup returns CDR1 SGHRS and CDR2 YFSETQ. The CDR3, as DNA: TGCGCCACCTCAAGCGGGGGGGCCGTCTACAATGAGCAGTTCTTC. Its protein product is CATSSGGAVYNEQFF.

The chain couples TRBV6-5 to TRBJ2-5; TRBD1 agrees at 10 bases. This CDR3 is built from 14 residues. The V segment lost 6 bases and the J segment 5 bases; nucleotides outside the gene matches: 6. Germline V gives CDR1 MNHEY, CDR2 SVGAGI. CDR3 protein: CASSETGGLETQYF. Written as DNA, the CDR3 is TGTGCCAGCAGCGAGACAGGGGGCCTGGAGACCCAGTACTTC.

The V and J genes are TRBV6-1 and TRBJ1-1, with a tentative D call TRBD1 (6 bases). Germline V lookup: CDR1 MNHNS, CDR2 SASEGT. V shed 5 bases and J shed 0 bases, with 10 bases lying between them. The CDR3 has 14 amino acids. CDR3: CASSPTGLNTEAFF. In DNA form, the CDR3 reads TGTGCCAGCAGTCCGACAGGTTTGAACACTGAAGCTTTCTTT.